The 15 T cell receptor beta chains below come from one sample, sequenced in a study of technical replicates of blood from several donors. The protocol was immunoSEQ multiplex PCR, while the TCRdb copy is restricted to in-frame clones and leaves out a portion. Of 80,000 to 85,000 clones listed, approximately 91% were seen once; the top ten hold approximately 0.39%. The specimen sequenced was T cells isolated from PBMCs. Receptor source: a human donor in good health.

The rearrangement uses TRBV7-8 and TRBJ2-7; a weak D match, TRBD2 (5 bases). Germline V gene sequence: CDR1 SGHVS, CDR2 FQNEAQ. CDR3 length equals 12 residues. V lost 6 bases to trimming and J lost 5 bases, with 11 bases between them. CDR3 residues: CASREGANEQYF. The CDR3 DNA follows: TGTGCCAGCAGAGAGGGAGCCAACGAGCAGTACTTC. The full variable domain, completed using reference TRBV7-8 and TRBJ2-7, is GAGVSQSPRYKVAKRGQDVALRCDPISGHVSLFWYQQALGQGPEFLTYFQNEAQLDKSGLPSDRFFAERPEGSVSTLKIQRTQQEDSAVYLCASREGANEQYFGPGTRLTVT.

The chain has TRBV9 and TRBJ2-7, with D possibly matching TRBD2 (5 bases). The ends were cut back, 5 bases at V and 6 bases at J, with 18 bases in the middle. CDR3 length equals 14 residues. CDR1 and CDR2 from the germline V gene are SGDLS and YYNGEE. CDR3 nucleotide sequence: TGTGCCAGCAGTGGAGGACCGGGATTCTCCGAGCAGTACTTC. The encoded protein is CASSGGPGFSEQYF.

This clone has only a few counts. V gene TRBV10-1 combines with J gene TRBJ2-2; a possible D gene is TRBD2 (5 bases). The CDR3 contains 13 residues. Germline V gene data show CDR1 as WNHNN and CDR2 as SYGVQD (reference sequence). V dropped 8 bases and J dropped 4 bases, with 11 bases sitting between them. In DNA form, the CDR3 reads TGCGCCAGCGCCCGGGATACCACCGGGGAGCTGTTTTTT. It encodes CASARDTTGELFF.

The V call is TRBV28, the J call TRBJ2-1; 9 positions match TRBD2. The ends lost 2 bases at V and 0 bases at J; junction bases unmatched: 11. CDR1 and CDR2 (germline): MDHEN, SYDVKM. The CDR3 runs to 19 residues. The CDR3, as DNA: TGTGCCAGCAGTTTACTAGCGGGAATCGACCGGAGCTCCTACAATGAGCAGTTCTTC. Residues: CASSLLAGIDRSSYNEQFF.

The chain links TRBV2 to TRBJ2-3; weak D call: TRBD1 (5 bases). V lost 2 bases and J lost 6, with 9 bases in between. Germline V gene sequence: CDR1 SNHLY, CDR2 FYNNEI. The CDR3 loop spans 13 amino acids. The CDR3, as DNA: TGTGCCAGCAGTGAAAGGGGCTTGGATACGCAGTATTTT. Amino acid sequence: CASSERGLDTQYF.

This sequence joins TRBV4-2 and TRBJ2-7, with 9 nucleotides matching TRBD2. Germline V gene lookup returns CDR1 LGHNA and CDR2 YNFKEQ. The CDR3 covers 15 residues. V trimming: 4 bases; J trimming: 3 bases; junction bases outside the gene matches: 7. In DNA, the CDR3 is TGTGCCAGCAGCCTCGCCCTTAGCGGGAGCTACGAGCAGTACTTC. Its translation: CASSLALSGSYEQYF.

The chain couples TRBV7-9 to TRBJ2-2; the D gene is possibly TRBD1 (6 bases). V lost 6 bases and J 1 base, leaving 12 bases between the germline ends. In germline, CDR1 is SEHNR, CDR2 FQNEAQ (reference sequence). The length of the CDR3 is 15 residues. In nucleotides, the CDR3 is TGTGCCAGCAGTTCCGACAGGAGGAACACCGGGGAGCTGTTTTTT. It encodes CASSSDRRNTGELFF.

The J gene is TRBJ1-2, the V gene TRBV29-1; 7 bases match TRBD1. The CDR3 loop spans 12 amino acids. CDR1 and CDR2 from the germline V gene are SQVTM and ANQGSEA. The trim removed 7 bases at V and 3 bases at J, leaving 5 bases unmatched. The chain's CDR3 is CSGWGTDYGYTF. CDR3 DNA sequence: TGCAGCGGGTGGGGGACAGACTATGGCTACACCTTC. The whole variable domain, filled in from reference TRBV29-1 and TRBJ1-2, reads SAVISQKPSRDICQRGTSLTIQCQVDSQVTMMFWYRQQPGQSLTLIATANQGSEATYESGFVIDKFPISRPNLTFSTLTVSNMSPEDSSIYLCSGWGTDYGYTFGSGTRLTVV.

This chain uses TRBV28 with TRBJ2-1, with 13 bases fitting TRBD2. The germline CDR1 and CDR2 sequences are MDHEN and SYDVKM. The trim removed 5 bases at V and 8 bases at J, leaving 6 bases unmatched. The CDR3 consists of 15 residues. The chain's CDR3 is CASSTGLAGVYEQFF. CDR3 sequence (DNA): TGTGCCAGCAGTACTGGACTAGCGGGAGTATATGAGCAGTTCTTC.

The chain combines TRBV5-1 with TRBJ1-6; possible D gene TRBD1, 6 bases. Per germline, CDR1 SGHRS and CDR2 YFSETQ. The CDR3 has 17 residues. V lost 0 bases and J lost 7, with 17 bases in between. CDR3 sequence: CASSLASGGALNSPLHF. Written as DNA, the CDR3 is TGCGCCAGCAGCTTGGCCTCGGGGGGGGCCTTAAATTCACCCCTCCACTTT.

The chain combines TRBV9 with TRBJ2-1, with 11 bases lining up with TRBD2. This CDR3 comprises 16 residues. The germline CDR1 and CDR2 sequences are SGDLS and YYNGEE. V gave up 1 base and J gave up 5 bases; unmatched junction bases: 5. CDR3 protein: CASSVPPLAGDNEQFF. The CDR3 region has the DNA TGTGCCAGCAGCGTACCCCCACTAGCGGGAGACAATGAGCAGTTCTTC.

The V gene is TRBV7-6, the J gene TRBJ2-3; D is unresolved. The CDR3 consists of 18 residues. Trimming pared 0 bases from V and 1 base from J, leaving 17 bases between. Germline V gene sequence: CDR1 SGHVS, CDR2 FNYEAQ. This CDR3 reads CASSLAAFTSLGTDTQYF. CDR3 sequence (DNA): TGTGCCAGCAGCTTAGCGGCCTTTACGTCCCTCGGCACAGATACGCAGTATTTT.

This clone has just a few counts. This chain connects TRBV5-1 to TRBJ1-1; D is undetermined. Per the germline V gene, CDR1 is SGHRS and CDR2 is YFSETQ. With 2 bases removed from V and 3 bases from J, the gap between germline ends came to 8 bases. CDR3 size: 13 residues. The CDR3 DNA is TGCGCCAGCAGCTTTTCTACGGACACTGAAGCTTTCTTT. Translating gives CASSFSTDTEAFF.

V is TRBV6-5 and J is TRBJ1-1; no firm D call. The V and J ends lost 2 bases and 11 bases respectively, with 12 bases between them. This CDR3 has 12 amino acids. Germline CDR1 MNHEY, CDR2 SVGAGI. CDR3 loop: CASSYGPQRAFF. The CDR3 region has the DNA TGTGCCAGCAGTTACGGCCCCCAGCGGGCTTTCTTT.

Only a few counts were recorded for this clone. The rearrangement uses TRBV19 and TRBJ1-3; no reliable D call. The CDR3 spans 12 residues. Trimming stripped 3 bases from V and 4 bases from J, with 4 bases between. Germline CDR1 reads LNHDA; CDR2 reads SQIVND (reference sequence). The CDR3 coding sequence is TGTGCCAGTAGTATTCCGGGAAACACCATATATTTT. This encodes CASSIPGNTIYF. Combining the CDR3 with reference TRBV19 and TRBJ1-3 gives the whole variable domain DGGITQSPKYLFRKEGQNVTLSCEQNLNHDAMYWYRQDPGQGLRLIYYSQIVNDFQKGDIAEGYSVSREKKESFPLTVTSAQKNPTAFYLCASSIPGNTIYFGEGSWLTVV.